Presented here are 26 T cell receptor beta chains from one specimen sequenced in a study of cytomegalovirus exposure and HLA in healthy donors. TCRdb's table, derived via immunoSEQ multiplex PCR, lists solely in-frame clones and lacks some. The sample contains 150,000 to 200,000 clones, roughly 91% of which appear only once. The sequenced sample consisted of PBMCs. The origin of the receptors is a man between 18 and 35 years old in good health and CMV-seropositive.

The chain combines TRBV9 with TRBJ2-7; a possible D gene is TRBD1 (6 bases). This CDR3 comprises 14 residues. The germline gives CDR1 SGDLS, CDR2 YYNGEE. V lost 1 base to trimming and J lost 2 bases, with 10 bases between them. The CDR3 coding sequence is TGTGCCAGCAGCGTATCGGACAGACCCTACGAGCAGTACTTC. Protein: CASSVSDRPYEQYF.

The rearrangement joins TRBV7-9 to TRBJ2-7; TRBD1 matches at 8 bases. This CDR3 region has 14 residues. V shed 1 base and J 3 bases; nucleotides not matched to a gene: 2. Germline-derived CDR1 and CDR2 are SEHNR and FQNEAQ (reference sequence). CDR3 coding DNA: TGTGCCAGCAGCTTAGGAGACAGGGGCTACGAGCAGTACTTC. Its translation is CASSLGDRGYEQYF.

The DNA for the CDR3 is TGTGCCAGTTGCCGACGACAGTCGGCTGAAGCTTTCTTT. Encoded protein: CASCRRQSAEAFF. The V gene is TRBV19, the J gene TRBJ1-1, with a possible D match to TRBD1 (5 bases). This CDR3 has 13 residues. V shed 8 bases and J shed 6 bases, with 16 bases lying between them. Germline loops: CDR1 LNHDA, CDR2 SQIVND (reference sequence).

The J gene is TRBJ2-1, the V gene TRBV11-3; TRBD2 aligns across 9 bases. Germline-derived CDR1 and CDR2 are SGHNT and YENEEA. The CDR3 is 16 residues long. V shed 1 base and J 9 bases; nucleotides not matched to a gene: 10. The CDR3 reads CASSLGEAGGGGEQFF. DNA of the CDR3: TGTGCCAGCAGCTTAGGGGAGGCGGGAGGGGGGGGTGAGCAGTTCTTC. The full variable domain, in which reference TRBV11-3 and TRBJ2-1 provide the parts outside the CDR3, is EAGVVQSPRYKIIEKKQPVAFWCNPISGHNTLYWYLQNLGQGPELLIRYENEEAVDDSQLPKDRFSAERLKGVDSTLKIQPAELGDSAVYLCASSLGEAGGGGEQFFGPGTRLTVL.

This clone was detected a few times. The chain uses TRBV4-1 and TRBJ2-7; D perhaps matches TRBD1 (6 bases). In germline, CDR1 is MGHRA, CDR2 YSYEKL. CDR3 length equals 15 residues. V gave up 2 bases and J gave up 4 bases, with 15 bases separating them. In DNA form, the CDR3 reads TGCGCCAGCAGCCAAAACCTCGGGACACTTTACGAGCAGTACTTC. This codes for CASSQNLGTLYEQYF.

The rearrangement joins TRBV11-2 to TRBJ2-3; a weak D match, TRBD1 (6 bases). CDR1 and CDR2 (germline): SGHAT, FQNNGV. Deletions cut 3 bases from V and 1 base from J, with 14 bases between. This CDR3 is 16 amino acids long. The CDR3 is CASSFPDRPRTDTQYF. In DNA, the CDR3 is TGTGCCAGCAGCTTCCCCGACAGGCCACGCACAGATACGCAGTATTTT.

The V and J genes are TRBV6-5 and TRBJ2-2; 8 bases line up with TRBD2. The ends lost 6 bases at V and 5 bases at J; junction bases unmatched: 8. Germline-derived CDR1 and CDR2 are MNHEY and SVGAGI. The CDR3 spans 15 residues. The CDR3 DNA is TGTGCCAGCAGCCGCTTGAGCGGGGGTACCGGGGAGCTGTTTTTT. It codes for CASSRLSGGTGELFF.

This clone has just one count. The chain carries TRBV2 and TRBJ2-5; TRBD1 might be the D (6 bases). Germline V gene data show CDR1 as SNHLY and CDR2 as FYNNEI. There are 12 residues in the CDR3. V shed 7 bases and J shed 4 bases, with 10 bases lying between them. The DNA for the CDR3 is TGTGCCAGCAAGGCAGGGGTAGAGACCCAGTACTTC. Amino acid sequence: CASKAGVETQYF.

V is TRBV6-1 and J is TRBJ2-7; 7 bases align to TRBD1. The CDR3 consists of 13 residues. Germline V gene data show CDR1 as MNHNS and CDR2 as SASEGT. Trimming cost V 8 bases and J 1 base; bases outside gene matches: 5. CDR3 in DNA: TGTGCCAGCTCTAGGACAGGTTCCTACGAGCAGTACTTC. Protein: CASSRTGSYEQYF.

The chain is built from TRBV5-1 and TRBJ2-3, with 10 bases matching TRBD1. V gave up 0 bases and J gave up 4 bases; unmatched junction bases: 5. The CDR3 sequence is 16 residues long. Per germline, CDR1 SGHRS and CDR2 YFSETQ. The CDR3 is CASSLAGTGVADTQYF. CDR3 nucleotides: TGCGCCAGCAGCTTGGCCGGGACAGGGGTAGCAGATACGCAGTATTTT.

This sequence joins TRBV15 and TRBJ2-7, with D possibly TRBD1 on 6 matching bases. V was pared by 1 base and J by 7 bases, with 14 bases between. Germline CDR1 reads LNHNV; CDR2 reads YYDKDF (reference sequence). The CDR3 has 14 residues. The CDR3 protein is CATSRVNRVGEQYF. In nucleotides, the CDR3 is TGTGCCACCAGCAGAGTCAACAGGGTAGGGGAGCAGTACTTC.

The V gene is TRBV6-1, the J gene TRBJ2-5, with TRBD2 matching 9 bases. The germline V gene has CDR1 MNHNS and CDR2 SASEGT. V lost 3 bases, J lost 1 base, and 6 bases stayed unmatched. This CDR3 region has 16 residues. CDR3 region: CASSEIMTSGQETQYF. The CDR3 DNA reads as TGTGCCAGCAGTGAGATCATGACTAGCGGCCAAGAGACCCAGTACTTC.

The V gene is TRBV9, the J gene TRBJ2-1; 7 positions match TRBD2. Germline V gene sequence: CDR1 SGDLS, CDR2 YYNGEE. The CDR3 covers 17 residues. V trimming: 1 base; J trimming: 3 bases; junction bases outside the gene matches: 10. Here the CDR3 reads CASSVNWTRKNYNEQFF. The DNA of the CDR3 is TGTGCCAGCAGCGTAAACTGGACTAGGAAGAACTACAATGAGCAGTTCTTC.

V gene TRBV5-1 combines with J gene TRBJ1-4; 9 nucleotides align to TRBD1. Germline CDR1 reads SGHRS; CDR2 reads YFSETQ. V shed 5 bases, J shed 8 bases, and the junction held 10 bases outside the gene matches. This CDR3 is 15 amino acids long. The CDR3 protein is CASRVGQGTGEKLFF. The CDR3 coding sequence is TGCGCCAGCAGGGTAGGACAGGGGACAGGAGAAAAACTGTTTTTT.

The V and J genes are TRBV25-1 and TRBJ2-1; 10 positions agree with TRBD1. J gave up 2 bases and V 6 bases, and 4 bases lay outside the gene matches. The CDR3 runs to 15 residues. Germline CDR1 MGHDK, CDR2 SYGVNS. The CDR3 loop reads CASSPGTGAYNEQFF. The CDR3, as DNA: TGTGCCAGCAGCCCCGGGACAGGGGCCTACAATGAGCAGTTCTTC.

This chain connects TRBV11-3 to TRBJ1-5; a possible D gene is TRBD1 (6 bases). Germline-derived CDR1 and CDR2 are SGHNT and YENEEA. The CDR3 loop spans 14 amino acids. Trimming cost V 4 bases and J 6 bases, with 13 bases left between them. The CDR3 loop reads CASSSGTGPQPQHF. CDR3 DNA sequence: TGTGCCAGCAGCTCAGGAACAGGGCCTCAGCCCCAGCATTTT.

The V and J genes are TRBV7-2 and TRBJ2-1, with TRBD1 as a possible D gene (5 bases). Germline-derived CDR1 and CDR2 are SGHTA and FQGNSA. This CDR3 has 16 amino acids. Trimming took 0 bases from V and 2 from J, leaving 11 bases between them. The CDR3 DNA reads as TGTGCCAGCAGCTTAGCATCAGGGCTGACCTACAATGAGCAGTTCTTC. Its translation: CASSLASGLTYNEQFF. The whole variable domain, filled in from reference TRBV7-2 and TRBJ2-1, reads GAGVSQSPSNKVTEKGKDVELRCDPISGHTALYWYRQSLGQGLEFLIYFQGNSAPDKSGLPSDRFSAERTGGSVSTLTIQRTQQEDSAVYLCASSLASGLTYNEQFFGPGTRLTVL.

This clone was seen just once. The CDR3 reads CASSETETSTYEQYF. Written as DNA, the CDR3 is TGTGCCAGCAGTGAAACGGAGACTAGTACCTACGAGCAGTACTTC. This chain uses TRBV6-1 with TRBJ2-7, with D possibly matching TRBD2 (6 bases). The CDR3 totals 15 residues. Trimming left V 2 bases short and J 2 bases short, with 13 bases between. Germline V lookup: CDR1 MNHNS, CDR2 SASEGT.

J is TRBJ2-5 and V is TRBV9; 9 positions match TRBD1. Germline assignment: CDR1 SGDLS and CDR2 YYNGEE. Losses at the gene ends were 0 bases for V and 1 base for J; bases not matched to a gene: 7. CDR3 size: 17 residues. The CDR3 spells CASSVATGGGIQETQYF. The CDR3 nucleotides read TGTGCCAGCAGCGTAGCTACAGGGGGCGGAATCCAAGAGACCCAGTACTTC. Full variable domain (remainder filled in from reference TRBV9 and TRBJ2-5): DSGVTQTPKHLITATGQRVTLRCSPRSGDLSVYWYQQSLDQGLQFLIQYYNGEERAKGNILERFSAQQFPDLHSELNLSSLELGDSALYFCASSVATGGGIQETQYFGPGTRLLVL.

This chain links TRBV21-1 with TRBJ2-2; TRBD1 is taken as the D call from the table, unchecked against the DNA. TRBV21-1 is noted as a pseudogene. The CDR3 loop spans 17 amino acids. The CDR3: CASSITLQGTATGELFF. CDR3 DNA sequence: TGTGCCAGCAGCATTACTCTCCAGGGTACAGCGACCGGGGAGCTGTTTTTT.

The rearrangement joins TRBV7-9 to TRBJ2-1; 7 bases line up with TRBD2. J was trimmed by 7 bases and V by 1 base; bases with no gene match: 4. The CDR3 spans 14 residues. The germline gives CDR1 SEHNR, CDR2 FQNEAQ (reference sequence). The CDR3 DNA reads TGTGCCAGCAGCTTAGGGGGGGGAGTTAATGAGCAGTTCTTC. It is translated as CASSLGGGVNEQFF.

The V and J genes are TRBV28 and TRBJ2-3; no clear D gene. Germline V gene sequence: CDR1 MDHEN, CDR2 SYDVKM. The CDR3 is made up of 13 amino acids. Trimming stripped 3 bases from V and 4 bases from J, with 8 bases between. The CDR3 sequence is CASSLWAADTQYF. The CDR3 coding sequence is TGTGCCAGCAGTTTGTGGGCCGCAGATACGCAGTATTTT.

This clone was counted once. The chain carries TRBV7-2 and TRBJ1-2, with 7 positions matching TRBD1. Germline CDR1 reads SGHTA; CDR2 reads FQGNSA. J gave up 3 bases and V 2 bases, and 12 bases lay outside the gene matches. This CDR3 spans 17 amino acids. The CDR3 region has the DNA TGTGCCAGCAGCTTAAGGCCGGGACAGACCGTCCACTATGGCTACACCTTC. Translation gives CASSLRPGQTVHYGYTF.

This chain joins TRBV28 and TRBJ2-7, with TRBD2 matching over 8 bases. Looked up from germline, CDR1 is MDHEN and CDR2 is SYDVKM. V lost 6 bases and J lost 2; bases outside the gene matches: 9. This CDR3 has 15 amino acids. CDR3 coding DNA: TGTGCCAGCAGCCCCGGGGGGGAGGGAACCTACGAGCAGTACTTC. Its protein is CASSPGGEGTYEQYF.

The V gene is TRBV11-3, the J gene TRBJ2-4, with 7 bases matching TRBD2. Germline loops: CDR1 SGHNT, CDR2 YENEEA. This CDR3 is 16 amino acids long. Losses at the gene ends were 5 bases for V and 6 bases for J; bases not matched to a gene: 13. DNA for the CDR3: TGTGCCAGCAGCCCTCGACTAGCTGACCTGGTAAACATTCAGTACTTC. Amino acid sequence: CASSPRLADLVNIQYF.

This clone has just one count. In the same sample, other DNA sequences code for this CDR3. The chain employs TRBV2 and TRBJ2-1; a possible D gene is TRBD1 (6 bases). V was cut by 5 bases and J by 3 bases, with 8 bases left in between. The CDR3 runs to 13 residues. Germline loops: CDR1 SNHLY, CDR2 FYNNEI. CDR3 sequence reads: CASSRTVYNEQFF. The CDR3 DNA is TGTGCCAGCAGTCGGACAGTCTACAATGAGCAGTTCTTC.